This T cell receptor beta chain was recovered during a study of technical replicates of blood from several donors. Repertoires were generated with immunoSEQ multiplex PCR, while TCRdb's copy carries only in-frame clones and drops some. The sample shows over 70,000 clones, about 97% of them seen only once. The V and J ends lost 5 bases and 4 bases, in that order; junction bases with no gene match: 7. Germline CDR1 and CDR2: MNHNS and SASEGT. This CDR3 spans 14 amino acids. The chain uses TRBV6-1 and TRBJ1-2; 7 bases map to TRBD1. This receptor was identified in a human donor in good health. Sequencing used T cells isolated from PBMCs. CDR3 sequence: CASSTRQGGYGYTF. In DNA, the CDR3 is TGTGCCAGCAGTACCAGACAGGGTGGCTATGGCTACACCTTC.